The clone carrying this TCR beta chain was recorded a few times. The CDR3 length is 14 residues. Germline V gene data show CDR1 as SGDLS and CDR2 as YYNGEE. Trimming shortened V by 4 bases and J by 5 bases, and 16 bases separated the two germline ends. Treatment described: randomized to nivolumab then ipilimumab (arm A) or the reverse (arm B). From thawed PBMCs, live CD3+CD8+ cells negative for CD19 and CD56 were sorted. This entry comes from a study of sequential checkpoint blockade in melanoma. Study at large: Randomization was 1:1 between first-line nivolumab→ipilimumab and ipilimumab→nivolumab. Each arm's sequence ended with maintenance nivolumab.

Sequenced by immunoSEQ multiplex PCR; TCRdb stores in-frame clones only, minus some. The data show approximately 14,000 clones, more than 45% seen once. The specimen comprised CD8+ T cells sorted from blood (inferred from file names), sampled from a patient given nivolumab and ipilimumab in sequence. The chain has TRBV9 and TRBJ2-7, with a possible D match to TRBD1 (7 bases). The sequence was obtained from a human donor with melanoma. CDR3 sequence (DNA): TGTGCCAGCAGCTTCACAGGGGTAGCGGACGAGCAGTACTTC. Its protein product is CASSFTGVADEQYF.